This passage covers 24 T cell receptor beta chains from one sample sequenced in a study of T cell responses to AZD1222 COVID-19 vaccine. TCRdb's table, derived via immunoSEQ multiplex PCR, lists solely in-frame clones and lacks some. The sample carries 90,000 to 120,000 clones, around nine tenths recorded once. The sample was peripheral blood, taken 28 days after the second AZD1222 dose. Source of these receptors: an adult who received the AZD1222 COVID-19 vaccine.

The CDR3 loop is CASSLVGWSSYEQYF. The CDR3 coding sequence is TGTGCCAGCAGCTTGGTGGGCTGGAGCTCCTACGAGCAGTACTTC. This chain uses TRBV5-4 with TRBJ2-7, with D hard to call. Germline CDR1 SGHNT, CDR2 YYREEE (reference sequence). The CDR3 is 15 residues long. V was shortened by 0 bases and J by 0 bases, with 10 bases between the two germline ends.

This clone was observed a single time. The chain recombines TRBV27 with TRBJ2-7; possible D gene TRBD2, 5 bases. CDR3 length equals 14 residues. Per the germline V gene, CDR1 is MNHEY and CDR2 is SMNVEV (reference sequence). Trimming took off 3 bases at V and 3 bases at J, with 12 bases between the two ends. The CDR3 DNA sequence: TGTGCCAGCAGTTTCCGGGGAGATTTCTACGAGCAGTACTTC. Its protein product is CASSFRGDFYEQYF.

The genes are TRBV6-2 or TRBV6-3 and TRBJ1-1; D is ambiguous. V lost 4 bases and J 4 bases, leaving 10 bases between the germline ends. Germline V gene sequence: CDR1 MNHEY, CDR2 SVGEGT. CDR3 length equals 13 residues. The CDR3: CASSSRLGTEAFF. The CDR3 nucleotides are TGTGCCAGCAGTTCCCGGTTGGGCACTGAAGCTTTCTTT.

The rearrangement links TRBV27 to TRBJ2-1; the D is unclear. From germline, CDR1 is MNHEY and CDR2 SMNVEV (reference sequence). Trimming removed 3 bases from V and 7 bases from J, with 10 bases in between. The length of the CDR3 is 13 residues. CDR3 in amino acids: CASSFSRTNEQFF. The CDR3 nucleotides read TGTGCCAGCAGTTTTTCTAGAACAAATGAGCAGTTCTTC.

The chain combines TRBV7-2 with TRBJ1-2, with D hard to call. Germline CDR1 is SGHTA and CDR2 is FQGNSA. V was trimmed by 7 bases and J by 2 bases, leaving 11 bases between them. CDR3 length equals 13 residues. The CDR3 protein is CASTPTDNYGYTF. For the CDR3, the DNA is TGTGCCAGCACCCCGACGGACAACTATGGCTACACCTTC.

The chain couples TRBV3-1 (or the pseudogene TRBV3-2) to TRBJ2-7; D ambiguous. Germline V CDR1 and CDR2: LGHDT, YNNKEL (reference sequence). V dropped 0 bases and J dropped 1 base, with 13 bases sitting between them. The CDR3 sequence is 16 residues long. CDR3 region: CASSQDLVTYSYEQYF. Written as DNA, the CDR3 is TGTGCCAGCAGCCAAGATCTAGTGACATATTCCTACGAGCAGTACTTC.

V and J are TRBV6-5 and TRBJ1-1; perhaps TRBD1 as D (6 bases). With 2 bases removed from V and 6 bases from J, the gap between germline ends came to 13 bases. From germline, CDR1 is MNHEY and CDR2 SVGAGI. CDR3 length equals 14 residues. The CDR3 DNA follows: TGTGCCAGCAGTTACAGGGGGGCGCCGGCTGAAGCTTTCTTT. The encoded protein is CASSYRGAPAEAFF.

The chain recombines TRBV9 with TRBJ2-5; 9 bases agree with TRBD2. CDR3 length equals 16 residues. Unmatched junction bases numbered 7, after V lost 0 bases and J lost 4 bases. Germline V lookup: CDR1 SGDLS, CDR2 YYNGEE. CDR3 nucleotides: TGTGCCAGCAGCGTAGGTTTTAGCGGGAGTGGAGAGACCCAGTACTTC. Translation gives CASSVGFSGSGETQYF.

This chain uses TRBV4-3 with TRBJ1-3; D uncertain. This CDR3 spans 16 amino acids. V lost 0 bases to trimming and J lost 4 bases, with 13 bases between them. Germline CDR1 and CDR2: LGHNA and YSLEER. This chain's CDR3 is CASSQDARMAGNTIYF. CDR3 in DNA: TGCGCCAGCAGCCAAGACGCCAGGATGGCCGGAAACACCATATATTTT.

This chain connects TRBV6-5 to TRBJ2-3, with 8 bases fitting TRBD2. The CDR3 has 14 amino acids. Losses at the gene ends were 6 bases for V and 0 bases for J; bases not matched to a gene: 2. The V gene's germline CDR1 is MNHEY and CDR2 SVGAGI. This CDR3 is CASRPSGSTDTQYF. The CDR3 DNA reads TGTGCCAGCAGGCCTAGCGGGAGCACAGATACGCAGTATTTT.

This clone was observed once. The rearrangement uses TRBV11-2 and TRBJ2-7, with D tentatively TRBD2 (7 bases). This CDR3 comprises 14 residues. The V and J ends lost 2 bases and 6 bases respectively, with 14 bases between them. Germline V gene lookup returns CDR1 SGHAT and CDR2 FQNNGV. CDR3 nucleotide sequence: TGTGCCAGCAGCTTAAGGGGGGGCGGCGGCGAGCAGTACTTC. This gives the protein CASSLRGGGGEQYF.

The chain carries TRBV4-2 and TRBJ1-2; TRBD1 might be the D (5 bases). Trimming cost V 0 bases and J 13 bases, with 24 bases left between them. The CDR3 contains 16 residues. Germline lookup yields CDR1 LGHNA and CDR2 YNFKEQ. In DNA form, the CDR3 reads TGTGCCAGCAGCCAAGATCCGGGGGTTAGGGCTATGAGTTTCACCTTC. Encoded protein: CASSQDPGVRAMSFTF.

In this sample, this clone turned up once. This chain joins TRBV5-1 and TRBJ2-1, with 8 positions matching TRBD2. The germline V gene has CDR1 SGHRS and CDR2 YFSETQ. The CDR3 has 15 amino acids. The V gene end was trimmed by 1 base and the J gene end by 3 bases; junction bases not matched to a gene: 3. The CDR3 bases are TGCGCCAGCAGCTTGACTAGCGGCTTCTACAATGAGCAGTTCTTC. Its translation is CASSLTSGFYNEQFF.

The chain is built from TRBV12-3 or TRBV12-4 and TRBJ2-7; TRBD1 matches 8 bases. The CDR3 covers 13 residues. With V trimmed by 2 bases and J by 6 bases, 3 bases remained unmatched. CDR3 amino acids: CASSLQGAAEQYF. The CDR3 region has the DNA TGTGCCAGCAGTTTACAGGGGGCGGCCGAGCAGTACTTC.

The table lists this clone with a few counts. The chain employs TRBV7-8 and TRBJ2-7, with TRBD2 matching over 9 bases. V dropped 2 bases and J dropped 3; count of bases not matched to a gene: 8. This CDR3 comprises 16 residues. Germline V gives CDR1 SGHVS, CDR2 FQNEAQ. As DNA, the CDR3 is TGTGCCAGCAGCTTATCGGCGGGGGGGCCTCTCTACGAGCAGTACTTC. Residues: CASSLSAGGPLYEQYF.

The chain employs TRBV19 and TRBJ2-5; perhaps TRBD1 as D (8 bases). V was clipped by 5 bases and J by 5 bases, with 24 bases between them. This CDR3 has 17 residues. From germline, CDR1 is LNHDA and CDR2 SQIVND (reference sequence). For the CDR3, the DNA is TGTGCCAGTAGTTTTGGACGCCTCGGACAGGGAGGGGAGACCCAGTACTTC. It translates to CASSFGRLGQGGETQYF.

This clone was found a few times. The chain joins TRBV27 to TRBJ2-7, with a tentative D call TRBD2 (6 bases). The germline V and J ends were trimmed by 6 bases and 0 bases, with 15 bases remaining between them. The CDR3 totals 15 residues. Germline CDR1 reads MNHEY; CDR2 reads SMNVEV (reference sequence). CDR3 DNA: TGTGCCAGCAGGCGATGGGACTTACGCTCCTACGAGCAGTACTTC. This sequence encodes CASRRWDLRSYEQYF.

As DNA, the CDR3 is TGTGCCAGCAGCCGGGGGACAGGGTACACTGAAGCTTTCTTT. Amino acid sequence: CASSRGTGYTEAFF. The V and J genes are TRBV3-1 (or the pseudogene TRBV3-2) and TRBJ1-1; TRBD1 aligns across 9 bases. The ends lost 4 bases at V and 3 bases at J; junction bases unmatched: 3. Germline CDR1 LGHDT, CDR2 YNNKEL (reference sequence). The CDR3 extends over 14 amino acids.

The chain carries TRBV3-1 (or the pseudogene TRBV3-2) and TRBJ1-2; 11 nucleotides align to TRBD1. From germline, CDR1 is LGHDT and CDR2 YNNKEL (reference sequence). V lost 2 bases and J lost 3; bases outside the gene matches: 5. The CDR3 is 16 amino acids. CDR3 protein: CASSQLDRGLYYGYTF. The CDR3 nucleotides read TGTGCCAGCAGCCAACTGGACAGGGGGCTCTACTATGGCTACACCTTC.

The chain is built from TRBV7-9 and TRBJ2-2, with a possible D match to TRBD2 (6 bases). The CDR3 extends over 14 amino acids. V gave up 5 bases and J gave up 3 bases, with 10 bases separating them. In germline, CDR1 is SEHNR, CDR2 FQNEAQ (reference sequence). The DNA for the CDR3 is TGTGCCAGCAGCCCACCGGGAGACACCGGGGAGCTGTTTTTT. Its translation: CASSPPGDTGELFF.

This chain joins TRBV24-1 and TRBJ2-5, with D possibly matching TRBD1 (5 bases). The CDR3 contains 12 residues. Trimming took 4 bases from V and 5 from J, leaving 7 bases between them. Germline-derived CDR1 and CDR2 are KGHDR and SFDVKD. CDR3: CATSDRAETQYF. The DNA of the CDR3 is TGTGCCACCAGTGACAGGGCGGAGACCCAGTACTTC.

V and J are TRBV21-1 and TRBJ2-1; the D call of TRBD1 is as the table states it, not checked on the DNA. TRBV21-1 is a listed pseudogene. This CDR3 comprises 15 residues. DNA for the CDR3: TGTGCCAGCAGCCCTCGGGACAGGGATGACAATGAGCAGTTCTTC. Its translation is CASSPRDRDDNEQFF.

This clone showed up just a few times. This chain uses TRBV19 with TRBJ1-1, with TRBD1 matching 12 bases. V gave up 5 bases and J gave up 0 bases; unmatched junction bases: 7. The CDR3 has 17 residues. Germline loops: CDR1 LNHDA, CDR2 SQIVND (reference sequence). The CDR3 nucleotides are TGTGCCAGTAGTTCGCGGGACAGGGGGCAACTGAACACTGAAGCTTTCTTT. Protein: CASSSRDRGQLNTEAFF.

This chain links TRBV19 with TRBJ2-7; a weak D match, TRBD2 (6 bases). Germline-derived CDR1 and CDR2 are LNHDA and SQIVND (reference sequence). The V gene lost 2 bases and the J gene lost 3 bases, with 14 bases spanning the gap. The CDR3 spans 15 residues. The CDR3 sequence: CASSITAGTVYEQYF. CDR3 in DNA: TGTGCCAGTAGTATAACGGCGGGAACGGTCTACGAGCAGTACTTC. Variable domain in full (rest from reference TRBV19 and TRBJ2-7): DGGITQSPKYLFRKEGQNVTLSCEQNLNHDAMYWYRQDPGQGLRLIYYSQIVNDFQKGDIAEGYSVSREKKESFPLTVTSAQKNPTAFYLCASSITAGTVYEQYFGPGTRLTVT.